The 21 T cell receptor beta chains listed next were all sequenced from one sample in a study of T cells in Graves' hyperthyroidism and ophthalmopathy. TCR beta CDR3 region amplification was performed from RNA transcripts. The study used the HTBI primer set for a first-round RT-PCR of the TCR CDR3. TCRdb called the multiplex PCR reads again in MiXCR, with one record for every CDR3 protein. The repertoire consists of approximately 620,000 distinct CDR3 sequences, with around 13% occurring once and the leading ten covering around 5.4%. The specimen sequenced was blood. The receptor source for this set is a woman under 40 with Graves' hyperthyroidism that later progressed to Graves' ophthalmopathy.

Regarding this clonotype: A much more abundant neighbour one base away suggests this may be a read error. The rearrangement links TRBV11-3 to TRBJ1-3; no firm D call. Trimming cost V 6 bases and J 6 bases, with 6 bases left between them. CDR1 and CDR2 (germline): SGHNT, YENEEA. The CDR3 totals 11 residues. For the CDR3, the DNA is TGTGCCAGCAGTGCCATAAACACCATATATTTT. It yields the protein CASSAINTIYF.

This clonotype occurred many times. V and J are TRBV7-8 and TRBJ2-7, with D possibly being TRBD1 (5 bases). CDR1 is SGHVS and CDR2 is FQNEAQ in the germline V gene. This CDR3 spans 15 amino acids. Trimming removed 1 base from V and 0 bases from J, with 10 bases in between. The CDR3, as DNA: TGTGCCAGCAGCTTAGAGGCGGACACCTCCTACGAGCAGTACTTC. Amino acids: CASSLEADTSYEQYF.

V is TRBV4-2 and J is TRBJ1-4; 10 bases are shared with TRBD1. CDR1 is LGHNA, CDR2 YNFKEQ, per germline. CDR3 length: 19 residues. With V trimmed by 2 bases and J by 0 bases, 9 bases remained unmatched. The CDR3 loop reads CASSQQRQGAPPTNEKLFF. Here the CDR3 DNA reads TGTGCCAGCAGCCAACAAAGACAGGGGGCGCCTCCAACTAATGAAAAACTGTTTTTT.

This clonotype was detected many times. J is TRBJ1-1 and V is TRBV27, with 9 bases matching TRBD1. This CDR3 region has 13 residues. Losses at the gene ends were 4 bases for V and 7 bases for J; bases not matched to a gene: 4. CDR1 is MNHEY and CDR2 is SMNVEV in the germline V gene (reference sequence). The CDR3 nucleotides read TGTGCCAGCAGTTCAGGACAGGGGAATGAAGCTTTCTTT. It codes for CASSSGQGNEAFF.

The chain recombines TRBV3-1 with TRBJ2-7; perhaps D is TRBD1 or TRBD2 (6 bases each). The ends were cut back, 2 bases at V and 9 bases at J, with 20 bases in the middle. The CDR3 contains 15 residues. Per germline, CDR1 LGHDT and CDR2 YNNKEL (reference sequence). The CDR3 sequence: CASSQLGERGRRQYF. The CDR3 DNA follows: TGTGCCAGCAGCCAACTAGGGGAGAGGGGGAGGAGGCAGTACTTC.

The chain has TRBV4-1 and TRBJ2-3; 11 bases agree with TRBD1. The CDR3 is 17 residues long. Trimming took 3 bases from V and 4 from J; bases not matched to a gene: 9. Germline V gene lookup returns CDR1 MGHRA and CDR2 YSYEKL. The CDR3 spells CASSHVLRDRGADTQYF. For the CDR3, the DNA is TGCGCCAGCAGCCATGTCCTCCGGGACAGGGGGGCAGATACGCAGTATTTT.

There are many counts of this clonotype. In nucleotides, the CDR3 is TGTGCCAGCAGCTTATCCTCAATCTCCCCGGCCGAGCTGTTTTTT. Protein sequence: CASSLSSISPAELFF. The V call is TRBV11-3, the J call TRBJ2-2; D gene unclear. Germline V gene sequence: CDR1 SGHNT, CDR2 YENEEA. The germline V and J ends were trimmed by 2 bases and 11 bases, with 18 bases remaining between them. The length of the CDR3 is 15 residues.

The table lists this clonotype with a few counts. This chain links TRBV20-1 with TRBJ2-7; D gene ambiguous. CDR3 length equals 11 residues. The germline V gene encodes CDR1 DFQATT and CDR2 SNEGSKA (reference sequence). Trimming stripped 3 bases from V and 6 bases from J, with 9 bases between. CDR3 in amino acids: CSASETVEQYF. The DNA for the CDR3 is TGCAGTGCTAGCGAGACGGTCGAGCAGTACTTC.

This clonotype has more than one count but fewer than ten. The chain uses TRBV5-1 and TRBJ2-7; the D gene is possibly TRBD1 (6 bases). Trimming took 0 bases from V and 2 from J, leaving 12 bases between them. The CDR3 covers 15 residues. Germline assignment: CDR1 SGHRS and CDR2 YFSETQ. The CDR3 nucleotides are TGCGCCAGCAGCTTGGTGCAGGGGATAGCCTACGAGCAGTACTTC. This sequence encodes CASSLVQGIAYEQYF.

This clonotype has only a few counts. V gene TRBV28 combines with J gene TRBJ2-1; 12 bases fit TRBD1. V lost 5 bases to trimming and J lost 5 bases; unmatched junction nucleotides: 4. Germline CDR1 MDHEN, CDR2 SYDVKM. The CDR3 sequence is 15 residues long. The CDR3 DNA reads TGTGCCAGCAGTACCGGGACAGGGGGCAACAATGAGCAGTTCTTC. Its translation is CASSTGTGGNNEQFF.

This clonotype was seen ten or more times. The chain uses TRBV6-5 and TRBJ1-2, with D possibly being TRBD1 (6 bases). The CDR3 is 14 amino acids. The V and J ends lost 2 bases and 8 bases respectively, with 15 bases between them. Germline loops: CDR1 MNHEY, CDR2 SVGAGI. The CDR3 sequence is CASSYQGTPEGYTF. The CDR3 region has the DNA TGTGCCAGCAGTTACCAGGGGACGCCGGAAGGCTACACCTTC.

This clonotype was counted at least ten times. The chain has TRBV30 and TRBJ1-4; tentatively, D is TRBD1 (6 bases). Trimming shortened V by 0 bases and J by 5 bases, and 10 bases separated the two germline ends. This CDR3 spans 14 amino acids. Germline-derived CDR1 and CDR2 are GTSNPN and SVGIG (reference sequence). In DNA form, the CDR3 reads TGTGCCTGGAGTGTACGGGACAAGAATGAAAAACTGTTTTTT. This gives the protein CAWSVRDKNEKLFF.

This chain joins TRBV7-3 and TRBJ2-5; D gene uncertain. Germline CDR1 SGHTA, CDR2 FQGTGA. V was shortened by 4 bases and J by 5 bases, with 14 bases between the two germline ends. The CDR3 is 14 amino acids. This CDR3 reads CASSSGRASETQYF. The CDR3 DNA reads as TGTGCCAGCAGCTCAGGACGAGCTTCTGAGACCCAGTACTTC.

This clonotype was detected ten times or more. The chain joins TRBV30 to TRBJ2-2; unclear D gene. CDR1 is GTSNPN and CDR2 is SVGIG in the germline V gene (reference sequence). CDR3 size: 14 residues. V shed 0 bases and J shed 6 bases, with 11 bases lying between them. CDR3 protein: CAWSVGIMSGELFF. CDR3 sequence (DNA): TGTGCCTGGAGTGTGGGGATAATGTCCGGGGAGCTGTTTTTT.

The sample holds a few counts of this clonotype. This sequence joins TRBV6-1 and TRBJ2-1; 7 nucleotides agree with TRBD1. Germline CDR1 is MNHNS and CDR2 is SASEGT. This CDR3 spans 13 amino acids. With V trimmed by 5 bases and J by 6 bases, 4 bases remained unmatched. CDR3 nucleotides: TGTGCCAGCAGTAGGACAGGCCCCAATGAGCAGTTCTTC. Protein product: CASSRTGPNEQFF.

This clonotype was found many times. The rearrangement joins TRBV20-1 to TRBJ2-3; TRBD2 agrees at 11 bases. Trimming took 4 bases from V and 8 from J; bases not matched to a gene: 8. The CDR3 spans 14 residues. CDR1 and CDR2 from the germline V gene are DFQATT and SNEGSKA (reference sequence). CDR3 amino acids: CSATPTSGTATQYF. DNA of the CDR3: TGCAGTGCTACCCCGACTAGCGGGACTGCTACGCAGTATTTT.

This clonotype occurred a few times. This rearrangement joins TRBV18 to TRBJ2-1, with 10 nucleotides matching TRBD2. Per germline, CDR1 KGHSH and CDR2 LQKENI. V lost 0 bases and J lost 0; bases outside the gene matches: 2. CDR3 length: 17 residues. The CDR3, as DNA: TGTGCCAGCTCACCACCCGAGCGGGAGGGCTCCTACAATGAGCAGTTCTTC. Its translation is CASSPPEREGSYNEQFF. Full variable domain (missing parts from reference TRBV18 and TRBJ2-1): NAGVMQNPRHLVRRRGQEARLRCSPMKGHSHVYWYRQLPEEGLKFMVYLQKENIIDESGMPKERFSAEFPKEGPSILRIQQVVRGDSAAYFCASSPPEREGSYNEQFFGPGTRLTVL.

This clonotype was seen at least ten times. The chain couples TRBV28 to TRBJ1-1, with TRBD1 matching 9 bases. From germline, CDR1 is MDHEN and CDR2 SYDVKM. V gave up 3 bases and J gave up 8 bases; unmatched junction bases: 7. The CDR3 length is 14 residues. CDR3 in DNA: TGTGCCAGCAGTTTCCTCCAGACAGGGGGGGAAGCTTTCTTT. Translation gives CASSFLQTGGEAFF.

This clonotype was counted many times. The chain recombines TRBV7-2 with TRBJ2-7; D possibly corresponds to TRBD2 (6 bases). CDR3 length equals 14 residues. Germline values: CDR1 SGHTA, CDR2 FQGNSA. Trimming cost V 5 bases and J 1 base, with 12 bases left between them. This CDR3 reads CASSVAGTSYEQYF. CDR3 in DNA: TGTGCCAGCAGCGTCGCCGGGACTTCCTACGAGCAGTACTTC.

This clonotype was seen many times. This chain links TRBV7-2 with TRBJ1-5; TRBD1 is a possible D gene (6 bases). The CDR3 extends over 13 amino acids. Looked up from germline, CDR1 is SGHTA and CDR2 is FQGNSA. The V end was cut by 2 bases, the J end by 4 bases, with 6 bases between. The CDR3 region is CASSLRGNQPQHF. In DNA form, the CDR3 reads TGTGCCAGCAGCTTAAGGGGGAATCAGCCCCAGCATTTT.

This clonotype came up many times. Written as DNA, the CDR3 is TGTGCCACCTCCGACGACGGGGAAAAACTGTTTTTT. It yields the protein CATSDDGEKLFF. The rearrangement uses TRBV24-1 and TRBJ1-4, with unresolved D. CDR1 and CDR2 from the germline V gene are KGHDR and SFDVKD. This CDR3 region has 12 residues. Trimming took off 9 bases at V and 8 bases at J, with 12 bases between the two ends.